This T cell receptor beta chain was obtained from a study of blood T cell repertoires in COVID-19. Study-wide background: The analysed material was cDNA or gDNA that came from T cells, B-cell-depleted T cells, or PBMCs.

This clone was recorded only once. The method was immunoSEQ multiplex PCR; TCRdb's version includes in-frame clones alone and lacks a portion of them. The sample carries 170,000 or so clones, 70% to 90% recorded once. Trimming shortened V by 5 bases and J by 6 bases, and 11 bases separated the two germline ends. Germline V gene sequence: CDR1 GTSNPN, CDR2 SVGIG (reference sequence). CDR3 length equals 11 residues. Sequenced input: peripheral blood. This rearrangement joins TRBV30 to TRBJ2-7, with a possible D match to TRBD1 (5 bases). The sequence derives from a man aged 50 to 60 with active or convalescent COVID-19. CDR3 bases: TGTGCCTGGTCGGGTAGGGGCGAGCAGTACTTC. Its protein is CAWSGRGEQYF.